This T cell receptor beta chain was identified in a study of breast tumors, draining lymph nodes, adjacent tissues. This clonotype is medium-sized by share. TCRdb analysed the multiplex PCR reads with MiXCR anew, one entry per CDR3 protein. Of 15,000 to 16,000 distinct CDR3 sequences in the sample, roughly 52% were seen once. There are 14 residues in the CDR3. Germline V lookup: CDR1 SQVTM, CDR2 ANQGSEA. Trimming pared 6 bases from V and 2 bases from J, leaving 17 bases between. The receptor's source is a female donor with breast cancer. Some clones in this sample may be carry-over from other donors' samples. The rearrangement uses TRBV29-1 and TRBJ2-7; D gene ambiguous. Source material: tumor-adjacent breast tissue. CDR3 nucleotides: TGCAGCGTGGAATCAGCGCTTCGGCCCTACGAGCAGTACTTC. This codes for CSVESALRPYEQYF.